This is a list of T cell receptor beta chains from one sample in a study of CD8 T cells in ankylosing spondylitis. Using its own MiXCR run on the 5' RACE reads, TCRdb lists one record per CDR3 protein. The sample holds 120,000 or so distinct CDR3 sequences, about 13% seen once. Material: blood, either unsorted or a sorted T cell fraction (not recorded which). These receptors were taken from a female donor with ankylosing spondylitis or in good health (not recorded which). Each CDR3 is given with its conserved first and last residue. A D gene is named only where the DNA matches it firmly. Size values are once, few and many counts, or a class for expanded clones, and some rows have none.

>.|TRBJ1-2|TRBV30|.
TGTGCCTGGCTACAGGGTTTCTATGGCTACACCTTC
CAWLQGFYGYTF
>many|TRBJ2-7|TRBV12-3/TRBV12-4|.
TGTGCCAGCAGTTTATCTATCGCCTACGAGCAGTACTTC
CASSLSIAYEQYF
>.|TRBJ2-3|TRBV7-3|.
TGTGCCAGCAGCTTAACAGTAAGGAGCTTTGGAGATACGCAGTATTTT
CASSLTVRSFGDTQYF
>many|TRBJ2-7|TRBV29-1|.
TGCAGCGTTGTTATCGGGACACGTCTCTACGAGCAGTACTTC
CSVVIGTRLYEQYF
>few|TRBJ1-1|TRBV12-3/TRBV12-4|.
TGTGCCAGCGACTCGGGACTACGTCTAACTGAAGCTTTCTTT
CASDSGLRLTEAFF
>few|TRBJ2-1|TRBV20-1|TRBD2
TGCAGTGCCAGCCCGACTAGCGGGGCAAACAATGAGCAGTTCTTC
CSASPTSGANNEQFF
>many|TRBJ2-1|TRBV5-1|.
TGCGCCAGCAGTCACGACCTGTCCTACAATGAGCAGTTCTTC
CASSHDLSYNEQFF
>many|TRBJ1-2|TRBV6-1|.
TGTGCCAGCAGGACCATGGCTATGATGGGCTATGGCTACACCTTC
CASRTMAMMGYGYTF
>many|TRBJ1-3|TRBV29-1|.
TGCAGCGGTTCAAGCTCTGGAAACACCATATATTTT
CSGSSSGNTIYF
>.|TRBJ2-5|TRBV15|.
TGTGCCACCAGCAGACTAAACGGGGAGACCCAGTACTTC
CATSRLNGETQYF
>many|TRBJ1-5|TRBV2|.
TGTGCCAGCAGTACCTTACCCAATCAGCCCCAGCATTTT
CASSTLPNQPQHF
>many|TRBJ2-5|TRBV5-1|TRBD2
TGCGCCAGCAGCCTCAGAACTAGCGGGGGGGGACAAGAGACCCAGTACTTC
CASSLRTSGGGQETQYF
>many|TRBJ2-1|TRBV2|.
TGTGCCAGCAGTGATATGCATGAGCAGTTCTTC
CASSDMHEQFF
>many|TRBJ2-6|TRBV5-1|.
TGCGCCAGCAGCACAGCAGCCACTGGGGCCAACGTCCTGACTTTC
CASSTAATGANVLTF
>.|TRBJ1-1|TRBV5-1|TRBD1
TGCGCCAGCAGCTGGACAGGGGTGAACACTGAAGCTTTCTTT
CASSWTGVNTEAFF
>.|TRBJ1-2|TRBV20-1|.
TGCAGTGCTAGACCCCACCTTGAGGCAGGTACTAACTATGGCTACACCTTC
CSARPHLEAGTNYGYTF
>.|TRBJ2-3|TRBV20-1|.
TGCAGTGCTGCCCCGGGGTTTGCGACAGATACGCAGTATTTT
CSAAPGFATDTQYF
>few|TRBJ2-2|TRBV7-3|TRBD2
TGTGCCAGCAGCCTTGTGGCTAGCGGGGGATTCGGGGAGCTGTTTTTT
CASSLVASGGFGELFF
>few|TRBJ1-2|TRBV21-1|.
TGTGCCAGCAGCAAAACCGGTATGCTGGGGGATGGCTACACCTTC
CASSKTGMLGDGYTF
>.|TRBJ2-3|TRBV5-1|TRBD1
TGCGCCAGCAGCTCCGACAGGGCGGGAGATACGCAGTATTTT
CASSSDRAGDTQYF
>few|TRBJ1-1|TRBV6-5|.
TGTGCCAGCAGTTACTCCGAGGGTGACCGGGGGAGCGGCACTGAAGCTTTCTTT
CASSYSEGDRGSGTEAFF
>.|TRBJ1-2|TRBV20-1|TRBD1
TGCAGTGCTAGACCTAAGACCGACAGGGACTATGGCTACACCTTC
CSARPKTDRDYGYTF